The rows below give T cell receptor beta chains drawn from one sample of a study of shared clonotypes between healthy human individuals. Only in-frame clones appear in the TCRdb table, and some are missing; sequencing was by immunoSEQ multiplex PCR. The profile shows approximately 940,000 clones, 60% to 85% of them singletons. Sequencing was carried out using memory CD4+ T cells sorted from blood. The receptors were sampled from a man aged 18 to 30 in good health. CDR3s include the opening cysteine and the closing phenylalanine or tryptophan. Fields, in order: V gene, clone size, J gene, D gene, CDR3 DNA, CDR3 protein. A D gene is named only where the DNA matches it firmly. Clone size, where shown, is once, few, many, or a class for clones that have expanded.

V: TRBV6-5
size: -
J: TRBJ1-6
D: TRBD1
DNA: TGTGCCAGCAGTCAGAGGGACAGGGGTGGATCACCCCTCCACTTT
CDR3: CASSQRDRGGSPLHF

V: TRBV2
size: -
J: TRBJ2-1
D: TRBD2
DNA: TGTGCCAGCAGAGGGACTAGCGGGGGGGTTGTGAATGAGCAGTTCTTC
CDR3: CASRGTSGGVVNEQFF

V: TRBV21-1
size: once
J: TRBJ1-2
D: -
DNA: TGTGCCAGCACTAGGGACCTTTGCTATGGCTACACCTTC
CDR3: CASTRDLCYGYTF

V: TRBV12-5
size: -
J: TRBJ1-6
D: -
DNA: TGTGCTAGTGGTTTGGCGGAGACAGCCCCAAATTCACCCCTCCACTTT
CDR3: CASGLAETAPNSPLHF

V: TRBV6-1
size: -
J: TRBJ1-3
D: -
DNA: TGTGCCAGCTCCGTTACCGGAAACACCATATATTTT
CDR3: CASSVTGNTIYF

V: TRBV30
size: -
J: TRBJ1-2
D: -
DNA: TGTGCCTGGAGTGTATCGACAGGTACTAACTATGGCTACACCTTC
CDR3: CAWSVSTGTNYGYTF

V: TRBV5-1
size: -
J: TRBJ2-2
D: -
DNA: TGCGCCAGCAGCCCGACAGGAGGGAACACCGGGGAGCTGTTTTTT
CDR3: CASSPTGGNTGELFF

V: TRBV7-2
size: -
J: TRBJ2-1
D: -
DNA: TGTGCCAGCAGCTTAGAACTAGGGTTCTACAATGAGCAGTTCTTC
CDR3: CASSLELGFYNEQFF

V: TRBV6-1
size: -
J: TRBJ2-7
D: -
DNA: TGTGCCAGCAGTGAATATAAAACTACCGCCTACGAGCAGTACTTC
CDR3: CASSEYKTTAYEQYF

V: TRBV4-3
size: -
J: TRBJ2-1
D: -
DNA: TGCGCCAGCAGCCAAGACACAGGTCATCATGAGCAGTTCTTC
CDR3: CASSQDTGHHEQFF

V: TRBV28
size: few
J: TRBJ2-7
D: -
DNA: TGTGCCAGCAGTAGCTCGAGGGGGTACTACGAGCAGTACTTC
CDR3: CASSSSRGYYEQYF

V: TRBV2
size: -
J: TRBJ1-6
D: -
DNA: TGTGCCAGCAGTGCTCAGGGGTATTCACCCCTCCACTTT
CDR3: CASSAQGYSPLHF

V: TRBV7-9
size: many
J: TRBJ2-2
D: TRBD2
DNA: TGTGCCAGCAGCGGCCTACTAGCGGGAAGCAACACCGGGGAGCTGTTTTTT
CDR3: CASSGLLAGSNTGELFF

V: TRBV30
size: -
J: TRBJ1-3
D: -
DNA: TGTGCCTGGAGTGTAACGTTTGCGGGCACCATATATTTT
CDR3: CAWSVTFAGTIYF

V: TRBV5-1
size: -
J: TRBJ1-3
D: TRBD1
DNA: TGCGCCAGCAGCCTCGAGGGACAGGGGAGGGGAAACACCATATATTTT
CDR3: CASSLEGQGRGNTIYF

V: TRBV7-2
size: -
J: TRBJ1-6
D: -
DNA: TGTGCCAGCAGCTTACGGGGGGGGGATTCACCCCTCCACTTT
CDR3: CASSLRGGDSPLHF

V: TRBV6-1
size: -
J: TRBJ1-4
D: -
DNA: TGTGCCACTCTTCCGACACCTCTAAGGGAAAAACTGTTTTTT
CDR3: CATLPTPLREKLFF

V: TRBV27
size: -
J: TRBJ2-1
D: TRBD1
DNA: TGTGCCAGCAGTTTACGAGGGACAGTCTCCTACAATGAGCAGTTCTTC
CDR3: CASSLRGTVSYNEQFF

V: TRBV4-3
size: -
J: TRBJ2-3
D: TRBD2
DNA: TGCGCCAGCACCCCAAGTGGGACTAGCGGGAGATGTTGCACAGATACGCAGTATTTT
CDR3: CASTPSGTSGRCCTDTQYF

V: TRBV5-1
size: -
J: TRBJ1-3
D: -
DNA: TGCGCCAGCAGAACCCGTCAGGGTAGAGGCTCTGGAAACACCATATATTTT
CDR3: CASRTRQGRGSGNTIYF

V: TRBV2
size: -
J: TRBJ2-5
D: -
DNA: TGTGCCAGCTCCGCCAACGGGTTATACGAGTCGGAGACCCAGTACTTC
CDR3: CASSANGLYESETQYF

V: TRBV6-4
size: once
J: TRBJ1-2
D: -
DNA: TGTGCCAGCAGTGACAAACAGGTAGTTGACTATGGCTACACCTTC
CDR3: CASSDKQVVDYGYTF

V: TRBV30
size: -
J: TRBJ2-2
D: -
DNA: TGTGCCTGGAGATCCCAAGGGGCCGGGGAGCTGTTTTTT
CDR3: CAWRSQGAGELFF

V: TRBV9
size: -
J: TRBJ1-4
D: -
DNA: TGTGCCAGCAGCCTCCAATTGAACGCTAATGAAAAACTGTTTTTT
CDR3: CASSLQLNANEKLFF

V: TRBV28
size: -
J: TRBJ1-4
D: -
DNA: TGTGCCAGCACAGACCCTCTGATGAATGAAAAACTGTTTTTT
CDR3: CASTDPLMNEKLFF